The T cell receptor beta chain described here comes from a study of cytomegalovirus exposure and HLA in healthy donors. Whole-study results and caveats: In a later analysis, a missense DCLRE1C variant was linked to TCR beta V- and J-gene trimming. In a later analysis, productive TCRs from donors in an Asian-associated ancestry cluster reportedly carried fewer N-insertions than the cohort mean.

V was shortened by 3 bases and J by 6 bases, with 14 bases between the two germline ends. Germline CDR1 is SGHVS and CDR2 is FQNEAQ. CDR3 size: 14 residues. Worth noting for this clone: Its target is not known.

PCR was performed using 60 Vbeta and 13 Jbeta primers. Here immunoSEQ multiplex PCR was the method, and the copy in TCRdb shows in-frame clones only, minus some. This sample has tens of thousands of clones; 55% to 75% occur once, and the top ten carry 5% to 6%. The chain is built from TRBV7-8 and TRBJ1-1, with TRBD1 as a possible D gene (6 bases). The source of this sequence is a young man in good health and CMV-seropositive. Sequencing was done on a sample of PBMCs. The CDR3 DNA sequence: TGTGCCAGCAGCTTCATGACAGGCCAGGCTGAAGCTTTCTTT. This sequence encodes CASSFMTGQAEAFF.